This is a list of T cell receptor beta chains from one sample in a study of T cells after yellow fever vaccination. Via MiXCR, TCRdb re-called the 5' RACE reads, giving one row per CDR3 protein. The sample shows 350,000 or so distinct CDR3 sequences, approximately 8% of them seen only once. Material: PBMCs, obtained more than 35 days after the first yellow fever vaccination. The receptors were sampled from a man aged 18 to 29 who received the YFV17D yellow fever vaccine. CDR3s include the opening cysteine and the closing phenylalanine or tryptophan.

v_call	j_call	cdr3_aa
TRBV18	TRBJ1-5	CASSKGGTGNNQPQHF
TRBV7-9	TRBJ1-2	CASSSTGQGRDYGYTF
TRBV6-5	TRBJ2-1	CASSLLPRQGPYNEQFF
TRBV29-1	TRBJ2-1	CSVEVSWFNEQFF
TRBV14	TRBJ1-4	CASSQLTGTATNEKLFF
TRBV9	TRBJ2-5	CASSVGEGIETQYF
TRBV19	TRBJ1-1	CASKVSMNTEAFF
TRBV6-2/TRBV6-3	TRBJ2-5	CASSYGTAGSLETQYF
TRBV5-1	TRBJ2-5	CASSLKLGVETQYF
TRBV6-5	TRBJ1-6	CASSYKGPDNSPLHF
TRBV5-4	TRBJ2-5	CASSTGLDGETQYF
TRBV6-1	TRBJ1-1	CASSETGLGTEAFF
TRBV20-1	TRBJ1-1	CSARDQGINTEAFF
TRBV12-3/TRBV12-4	TRBJ2-3	CASSYSRWGGDTQYF
TRBV5-1	TRBJ1-6	CASSFLTGGTDSPLHF
TRBV29-1	TRBJ1-5	CSVDVRKLDRRGNQPQHF
TRBV20-1	TRBJ1-1	CSASRLGTEAFF
TRBV7-9	TRBJ2-1	CASSLASLAGGSDEPFF
TRBV6-1	TRBJ2-5	CASSLGLAGGYSETQYF
TRBV6-1	TRBJ1-5	CASSISGGNQPQHF
TRBV12-3/TRBV12-4	TRBJ2-1	CASSFRGYLTNNNEQFF
TRBV7-6	TRBJ2-1	CASSSPQDEQFF
TRBV5-1	TRBJ2-4	CASSRLPTGENIQYF
TRBV5-1	TRBJ2-5	CASSLTRPSQETQYF
TRBV5-1	TRBJ2-2	CASSIRTDLTGELFF
TRBV4-2	TRBJ2-3	CASSQAEAGGMDPQYF
TRBV12-3/TRBV12-4	TRBJ1-6	CASSSGRQNSPLHF
TRBV7-2	TRBJ2-4	CASSLALGKNIQYF
TRBV5-4	TRBJ2-5	CASRHRMIETQYF
TRBV6-1	TRBJ2-3	CASRNPDTDTQYF
TRBV11-2	TRBJ1-4	CASSTSATNEKLFF
TRBV5-1	TRBJ1-2	CASSLNRDYGYTF
TRBV5-4	TRBJ2-3	CASSSTDSTDTQYF
TRBV7-2	TRBJ2-1	CASSWGLAGNNEQFF
TRBV20-1	TRBJ1-1	CSATGTRPIAFF
TRBV6-5	TRBJ1-2	CATLGRNGYTF
TRBV7-9	TRBJ2-5	CASSFFLAGGQETQYF
TRBV18	TRBJ2-3	CASSPLAGSTSTDTQYF
TRBV19	TRBJ1-2	CASSRQQLNYGYTF
TRBV5-1	TRBJ2-2	CASSLDGNTGELFF
TRBV18	TRBJ2-5	CASSPSAETQYF
TRBV12-3/TRBV12-4	TRBJ2-5	CASLQADQETQYF
TRBV4-1	TRBJ2-7	CASSHTKSEQYF